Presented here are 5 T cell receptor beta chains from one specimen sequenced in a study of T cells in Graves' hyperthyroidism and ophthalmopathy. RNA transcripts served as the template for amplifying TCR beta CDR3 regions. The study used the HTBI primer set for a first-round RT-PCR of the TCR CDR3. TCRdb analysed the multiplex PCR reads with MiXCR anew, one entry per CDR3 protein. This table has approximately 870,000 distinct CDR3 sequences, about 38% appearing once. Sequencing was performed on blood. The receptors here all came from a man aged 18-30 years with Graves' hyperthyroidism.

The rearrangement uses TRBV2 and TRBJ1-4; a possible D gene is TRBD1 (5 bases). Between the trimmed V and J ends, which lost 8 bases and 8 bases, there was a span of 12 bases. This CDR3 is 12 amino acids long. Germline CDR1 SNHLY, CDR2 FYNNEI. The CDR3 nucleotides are TGTGCCAGCGGGGGACTAGGCGAAAAACTGTTTTTT. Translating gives CASGGLGEKLFF.

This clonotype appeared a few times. The CDR3 nucleotides read TGCGCCAGCAACACAGGGGAGGGTTCAAGCTCACCCCTCCACTTT. Amino acids: CASNTGEGSSSPLHF. The chain combines TRBV4-3 with TRBJ1-6; TRBD1 matches 7 bases. Germline-derived CDR1 and CDR2 are LGHNA and YSLEER. Losses at the gene ends were 7 bases for V and 10 bases for J; bases not matched to a gene: 13. This CDR3 region has 15 residues.

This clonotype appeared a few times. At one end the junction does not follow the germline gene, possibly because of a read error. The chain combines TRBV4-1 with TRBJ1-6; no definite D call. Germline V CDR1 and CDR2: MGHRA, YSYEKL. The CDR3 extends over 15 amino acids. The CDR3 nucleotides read TGTGCCAGCAGCCAAGAGCAGGACGGGAATTCACCCCTCCACTTT. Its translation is CASSQEQDGNSPLHF.

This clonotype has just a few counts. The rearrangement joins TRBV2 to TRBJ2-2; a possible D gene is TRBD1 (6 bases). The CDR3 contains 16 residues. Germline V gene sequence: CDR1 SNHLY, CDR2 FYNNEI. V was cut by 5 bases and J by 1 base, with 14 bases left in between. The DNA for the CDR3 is TGTGCCAGCAGTTTACCGGACAGACTGAACACCGGGGAGCTGTTTTTT. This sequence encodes CASSLPDRLNTGELFF.

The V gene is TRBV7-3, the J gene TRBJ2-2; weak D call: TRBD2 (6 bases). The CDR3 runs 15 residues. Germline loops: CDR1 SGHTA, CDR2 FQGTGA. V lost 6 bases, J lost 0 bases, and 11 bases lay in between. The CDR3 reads CASSIREPNTGELFF. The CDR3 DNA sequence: TGTGCCAGCAGTATCCGGGAGCCGAACACCGGGGAGCTGTTTTTT.